These 15 T cell receptor beta chains were sequenced from one sample in a study of blood T cells in healthy people across ages. It was with a sample-barcoded 5' primer and a J-beta primer mix that a second PCR of roughly 7 to 12 cycles was run. Using its own MiXCR run on the 5' RACE reads, TCRdb lists one record per CDR3 protein. The table has hundreds of thousands of distinct CDR3 sequences, around 36% seen once; the top ten hold approximately 12%. Specimen: blood. The receptors originated from a man aged 18 to 35 in good health.

The CDR3 loop reads CASSERGPSPLHF. The CDR3 region has the DNA TGTGCCAGCAGTGAAAGGGGCCCTTCACCCCTCCACTTT. The chain links TRBV6-4 to TRBJ1-6, with D perhaps matching TRBD1 (5 bases). Trimming took 3 bases from V and 9 from J, leaving 9 bases between them. The germline CDR1 and CDR2 sequences are MRHNA and SNTAGT. CDR3 length equals 13 residues.

About this clonotype itself: This may come from a read error, since a much larger clone is one base off. V usage is TRBV24-1 and J usage is TRBJ2-3; D is unclear. CDR3 size: 15 residues. Germline CDR1 KGHDR, CDR2 SFDVKD. The CDR3 is CATGDSGRSTDTQYF. CDR3 sequence (DNA): TGTGCCACCGGTGATTCCGGCAGGTCCACAGATACGCAGTATTTT.

This clonotype showed up just a few times. This chain uses TRBV14 with TRBJ1-2; no clear D. The V end lost 1 base, the J end lost 1 base, and 7 bases lay between the germline ends. Germline loops: CDR1 SGHDN, CDR2 FVKESK. The CDR3 runs 14 residues. CDR3: CASSQGHLNYGYTF. As DNA, the CDR3 is TGTGCCAGCAGCCAAGGACACCTTAACTATGGCTACACCTTC.

At least ten counts were recorded for this clonotype. V is TRBV20-1 and J is TRBJ1-2, with 9 bases fitting TRBD1. CDR3 length: 12 amino acids. Germline lookup yields CDR1 DFQATT and CDR2 SNEGSKA (reference sequence). The V segment lost 4 bases and the J segment 6 bases; nucleotides outside the gene matches: 3. In DNA, the CDR3 is TGCAGTGCTACCCGGGACAGGGATGGCTACACCTTC. This encodes CSATRDRDGYTF.

This clonotype was counted between two and nine times. This rearrangement joins TRBV5-4 to TRBJ2-3; D is possibly TRBD2 (7 bases). V lost 4 bases and J 3 bases, leaving 21 bases between the germline ends. The CDR3 runs 17 residues. Germline lookup yields CDR1 SGHNT and CDR2 YYREEE (reference sequence). CDR3: CASSPDRGGDRTDTQYF. CDR3 bases: TGTGCCAGCAGCCCAGATAGGGGGGGTGATAGGACAGATACGCAGTATTTT.

V gene TRBV24-1 combines with J gene TRBJ2-1; no reliable D call. This CDR3 has 15 residues. Germline assignment: CDR1 KGHDR and CDR2 SFDVKD. V was trimmed by 3 bases and J by 4 bases, leaving 12 bases between them. CDR3 amino acids: CATSDNNPIYNEQFF. CDR3 DNA: TGTGCCACCAGTGATAACAACCCGATTTACAATGAGCAGTTCTTC.

The chain recombines TRBV20-1 with TRBJ2-6, with D perhaps assigned TRBD1 or TRBD2 (6 bases each). The V end lost 6 bases, the J end lost 2 bases, and 20 bases lay between the germline ends. The CDR3 contains 17 residues. Germline values: CDR1 DFQATT, CDR2 SNEGSKA (reference sequence). The CDR3 nucleotides are TGCAGTGCGAAGACACTCAAAAGGGGGGCTGGGGCCAACGTCCTGACTTTC. It yields the protein CSAKTLKRGAGANVLTF.

This clonotype was picked up many times. The chain has TRBV20-1 and TRBJ2-1; D gene ambiguous. The germline V gene has CDR1 DFQATT and CDR2 SNEGSKA (reference sequence). This CDR3 comprises 14 residues. V was shortened by 4 bases and J by 7 bases, with 17 bases between the two germline ends. The CDR3, as DNA: TGCAGTGCTAACGTAGAAGGTTTTGTGAATGAGCAGTTCTTC. Translated, it gives CSANVEGFVNEQFF.

The chain couples TRBV20-1 to TRBJ2-4; D is perhaps TRBD2 (6 bases). The J call may be mistaken, given a closer DNA end match to TRBJ2-7. This CDR3 is built from 14 residues. Germline CDR1 and CDR2: DFQATT and SNEGSKA (reference sequence). The CDR3 DNA is TGCAGTGCTAGGGAGGGAAGTAATTCCCGCGAGCAGTACTTC. It specifies CSAREGSNSREQYF.

As to this clonotype: A much larger clone is a single base away; this may be a read error. The chain recombines TRBV12-3 or TRBV12-4 with TRBJ2-1; a weak D match, TRBD2 (5 bases). The CDR3 is 15 amino acids. V lost 3 bases and J lost 5, with 14 bases in between. Written as DNA, the CDR3 is TGTGCCAGCAGTTTCAGCGGCGGAGGCGACAATGAGCAGTTCTTC. Translated: CASSFSGGGDNEQFF.

This chain joins TRBV29-1 and TRBJ2-7; 7 bases match TRBD2. Germline CDR1 is SQVTM and CDR2 is ANQGSEA. The CDR3 is made up of 15 amino acids. After removal of 2 bases from V and 0 bases from J, the junction contained 7 bases not matched to a gene. The CDR3 is CSVEMWGGSSYEQYF. The CDR3 nucleotides read TGCAGCGTTGAAATGTGGGGGGGTAGCTCCTACGAGCAGTACTTC.

This chain links TRBV5-1 with TRBJ2-1; no definite D call. The germline V gene encodes CDR1 SGHRS and CDR2 YFSETQ. V shed 0 bases and J shed 9 bases, with 10 bases lying between them. The CDR3 covers 13 residues. The CDR3 DNA follows: TGCGCCAGCAGCTTGGAGGTCCGCCGTGAGCAGTTCTTC. Translating it yields CASSLEVRREQFF. The full variable domain, rest sourced from reference TRBV5-1 and TRBJ2-1, is KAGVTQTPRYLIKTRGQQVTLSCSPISGHRSVSWYQQTPGQGLQFLFEYFSETQRNKGNFPGRFSGRQFSNSRSEMNVSTLELGDSALYLCASSLEVRREQFFGPGTRLTVL.

The chain carries TRBV12-3 or TRBV12-4 and TRBJ2-1; possible D gene TRBD2, 5 bases. Trimming pared 4 bases from V and 5 bases from J, leaving 12 bases between. This CDR3 has 14 amino acids. The CDR3 region is CASSWGTGNNEQFF. The CDR3 nucleotides are TGTGCCAGCAGTTGGGGAACGGGGAACAATGAGCAGTTCTTC.

CDR3 DNA: TGTGCCAGCAGCCAAGATCCGGGCGAAAAACTGTTTTTT. It specifies CASSQDPGEKLFF. The chain combines TRBV3-1 with TRBJ1-4; D remains ambiguous. The CDR3 runs to 13 residues. V lost 0 bases to trimming and J lost 8 bases, with 7 bases between them. Germline assignment: CDR1 LGHDT and CDR2 YNNKEL (reference sequence).

As to this clonotype: Sequence at one end of the junction differs from germline and may be a read error. This chain uses TRBV20-1 with TRBJ2-3; D gene uncertain. From germline, CDR1 is DFQATT and CDR2 SNEGSKA (reference sequence). The CDR3 sequence is 15 residues long. CDR3 coding DNA: TGCTGTGCTAGTTCGGTCGGACGGAGCACAGATACGCAGTATTTT. Amino acid sequence: CCASSVGRSTDTQYF.